Sequencing of this T cell receptor beta chain was carried out in a study of T cells in Graves' hyperthyroidism and ophthalmopathy. V was cut by 1 base and J by 3 bases, with 10 bases left in between. Per germline, CDR1 LNHNV and CDR2 YYDKDF (reference sequence). This CDR3 is 16 amino acids long. TCR beta CDR3 region amplification was performed from RNA transcripts. The primer set for the first-round RT-PCR of the TCR CDR3 was HTBI. MiXCR, run by TCRdb on the multiplex PCR reads, gives a single entry per CDR3 protein. The sample lists hundreds of thousands of distinct CDR3 sequences, 30% to 40% occurring once. This clonotype was seen repeatedly, ten times or more. Its antigen is as yet unknown. Whole-study findings and limits: Progression to ophthalmopathy was predicted a median of roughly 6.5 months early.

The chain recombines TRBV15 with TRBJ2-6, with D tentatively TRBD2 (5 bases). The sequencing input was blood. This clonotype was sampled from a woman aged 35 to 49 with Graves' hyperthyroidism. The CDR3 bases are TGTGCCACCAGCAGAGGGGTGGCGGGTGGGGCCAACGTCCTGACTTTC. It yields the protein CATSRGVAGGANVLTF.